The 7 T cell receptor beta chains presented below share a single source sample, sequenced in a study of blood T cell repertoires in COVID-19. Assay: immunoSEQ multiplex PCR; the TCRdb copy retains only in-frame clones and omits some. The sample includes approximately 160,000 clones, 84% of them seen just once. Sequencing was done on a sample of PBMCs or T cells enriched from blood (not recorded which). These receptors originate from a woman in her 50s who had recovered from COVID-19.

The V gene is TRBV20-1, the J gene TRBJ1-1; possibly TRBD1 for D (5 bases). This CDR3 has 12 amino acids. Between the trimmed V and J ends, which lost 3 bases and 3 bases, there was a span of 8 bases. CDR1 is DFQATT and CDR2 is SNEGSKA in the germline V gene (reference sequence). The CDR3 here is CSASWGDTEAFF. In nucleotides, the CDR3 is TGCAGTGCTAGTTGGGGGGACACTGAAGCTTTCTTT.

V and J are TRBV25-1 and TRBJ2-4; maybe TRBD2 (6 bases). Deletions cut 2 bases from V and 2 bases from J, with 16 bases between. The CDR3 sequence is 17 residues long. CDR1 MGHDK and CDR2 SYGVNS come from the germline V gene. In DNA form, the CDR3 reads TGTGCCAGCAGTGAACGGACGGGGACTCATTCCAAAAACATTCAGTACTTC. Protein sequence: CASSERTGTHSKNIQYF.

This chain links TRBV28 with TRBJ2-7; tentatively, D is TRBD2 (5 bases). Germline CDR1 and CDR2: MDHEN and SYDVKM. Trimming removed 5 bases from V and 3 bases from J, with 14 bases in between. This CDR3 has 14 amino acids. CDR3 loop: CASSGPSGIYEQYF. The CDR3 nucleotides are TGTGCCAGCAGTGGTCCCTCGGGGATCTACGAGCAGTACTTC.

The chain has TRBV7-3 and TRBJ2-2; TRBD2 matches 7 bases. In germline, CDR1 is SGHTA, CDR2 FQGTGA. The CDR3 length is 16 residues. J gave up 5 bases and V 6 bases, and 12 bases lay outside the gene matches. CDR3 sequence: CASRRGGSGMTGELFF. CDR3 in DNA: TGTGCCAGCAGGCGGGGAGGGTCAGGGATGACCGGGGAGCTGTTTTTT.

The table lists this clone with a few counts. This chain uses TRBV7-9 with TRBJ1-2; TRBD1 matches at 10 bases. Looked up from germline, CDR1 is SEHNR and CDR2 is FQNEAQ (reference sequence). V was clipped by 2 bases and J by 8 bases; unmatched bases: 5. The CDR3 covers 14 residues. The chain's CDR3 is CASSLFGTGVGYTF. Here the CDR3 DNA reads TGTGCCAGCAGCTTATTTGGGACAGGGGTCGGCTACACCTTC. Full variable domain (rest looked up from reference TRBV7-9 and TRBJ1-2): DTGVSQNPRHKITKRGQNVTFRCDPISEHNRLYWYRQTLGQGPEFLTYFQNEAQLEKSRLLSDRFSAERPKGSFSTLEIQRTEQGDSAMYLCASSLFGTGVGYTFGSGTRLTVV.

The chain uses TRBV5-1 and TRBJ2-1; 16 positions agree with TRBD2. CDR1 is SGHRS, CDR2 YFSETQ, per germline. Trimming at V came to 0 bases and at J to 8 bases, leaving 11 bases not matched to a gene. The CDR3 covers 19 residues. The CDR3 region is CASSLAVPGLAGGLDEQFF. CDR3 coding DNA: TGCGCCAGCAGCTTGGCCGTGCCGGGACTAGCGGGAGGGTTGGATGAGCAGTTCTTC.

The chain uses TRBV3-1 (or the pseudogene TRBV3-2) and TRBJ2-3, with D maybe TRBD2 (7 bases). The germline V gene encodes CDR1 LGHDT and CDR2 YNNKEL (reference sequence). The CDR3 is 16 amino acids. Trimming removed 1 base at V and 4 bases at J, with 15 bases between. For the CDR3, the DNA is TGTGCCAGCAGCCAAGGGACGGGGGGCATTTCAGATACGCAGTATTTT. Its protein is CASSQGTGGISDTQYF.